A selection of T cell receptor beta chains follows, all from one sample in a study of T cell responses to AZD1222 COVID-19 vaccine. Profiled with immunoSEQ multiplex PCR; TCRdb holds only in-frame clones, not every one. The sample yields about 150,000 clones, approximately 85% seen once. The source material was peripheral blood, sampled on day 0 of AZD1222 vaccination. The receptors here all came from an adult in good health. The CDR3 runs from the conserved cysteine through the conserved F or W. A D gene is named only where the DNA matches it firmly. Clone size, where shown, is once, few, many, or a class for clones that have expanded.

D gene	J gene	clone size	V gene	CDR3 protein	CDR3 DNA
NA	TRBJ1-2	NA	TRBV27	CASSEGLWGYGYTF	TGTGCCAGCAGTGAGGGACTTTGGGGCTATGGCTACACCTTC
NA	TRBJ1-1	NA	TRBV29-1	CSVTQYDIAGSEAFF	TGCAGCGTTACCCAATACGACATAGCCGGCTCTGAAGCTTTCTTT
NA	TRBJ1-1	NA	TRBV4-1	CASSQEGPSGEAFF	TGCGCCAGCAGCCAGGAGGGCCCATCCGGGGAAGCTTTCTTT
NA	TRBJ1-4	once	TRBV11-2	CASSSGTHEKVFF	TGTGCCAGCAGCTCCGGGACACATGAAAAAGTGTTTTTT
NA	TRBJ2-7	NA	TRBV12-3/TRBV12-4	CASSLGGEQYF	TGTGCCAGCAGTTTAGGAGGGGAGCAGTACTTC
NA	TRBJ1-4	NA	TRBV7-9	CASSPLGAPDNEKLFF	TGTGCCAGCAGTCCCCTAGGAGCACCCGATAATGAAAAACTGTTTTTT
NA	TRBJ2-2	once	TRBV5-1	CASSFTSSGELFF	TGCGCCAGCAGCTTTACTAGTTCCGGGGAGCTGTTTTTT
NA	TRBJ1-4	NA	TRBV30	CAWSVNAEKLFF	TGTGCCTGGAGTGTTAACGCGGAAAAACTGTTTTTT
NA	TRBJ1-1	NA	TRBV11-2	CASSYGPSEAFF	TGTGCCAGCAGCTATGGACCGAGTGAAGCTTTCTTT
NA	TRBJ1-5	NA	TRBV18	CASSLADSNQPQHF	TGTGCCAGCTCACTCGCAGATAGCAATCAGCCCCAGCATTTT
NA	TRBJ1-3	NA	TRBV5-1	CASSSDGTNTIYF	TGCGCCAGCAGCTCCGACGGAACAAACACCATATATTTT
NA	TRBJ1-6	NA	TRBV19	CASNPVQGYNSPLHF	TGTGCCAGTAATCCCGTCCAAGGGTATAATTCACCCCTCCACTTT
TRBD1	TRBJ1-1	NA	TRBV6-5	CASSSAGGDLREAFF	TGTGCCAGCAGTTCGGCAGGGGGCGATCTTCGGGAAGCTTTCTTT
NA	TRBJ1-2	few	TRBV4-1	CASSQANPQEAPFGYTF	TGCGCCAGCAGCCAGGCAAATCCCCAGGAGGCTCCTTTTGGCTACACCTTC